This note documents a single T cell receptor beta chain sequence. The data originate from a study of technical replicates of blood from a few donors. Germline-derived CDR1 and CDR2 are LGHNA and YNFKEQ. This CDR3 contains 18 residues. The V end lost 0 bases, the J end lost 8 bases, and 23 bases lay between the germline ends. Libraries were prepared by immunoSEQ multiplex PCR; TCRdb keeps only in-frame clonotypes and omits some of them. Of 84,000 or so clones in the sample, 93% were seen once. Sequencing was carried out using T cells isolated from PBMCs. V usage is TRBV4-2 and J usage is TRBJ1-3; the D gene is possibly TRBD1 (6 bases). The receptor's source is a human donor in good health. The CDR3 reads CASSQEFRTGNFGDTIYF. The CDR3, as DNA: TGTGCCAGCAGCCAAGAGTTTCGAACAGGGAATTTTGGGGACACCATATATTTT.